The entry below describes one TCR beta chain. Antigen specificity is unknown. The CDR3 spans 15 residues. Germline V gene sequence: CDR1 SGHRS, CDR2 YFSETQ. Trimming shortened V by 4 bases and J by 3 bases, and 17 bases separated the two germline ends. These data are taken from a study of beta chain features in type 1 diabetes. Broader study findings: These data did not resolve whether HLA type affects TCRB rearrangement. Type 1 diabetes patients showed a moderate but significant shortening of TCRB CDR3s in all four CD4+ subsets.

Of the isolated RNA, all was reverse transcribed, and so the sequenced material was expressed TCRB transcripts. Naive, central memory and regulatory T cell samples averaged about 3.57 million reads. TCRdb's copy holds only in-frame clones and misses some; the assay was immunoSEQ multiplex PCR. This sample has fewer than 900,000 clones, with roughly 16% found just once. The source of this sequence is a woman younger than 30 in good health. The rearrangement uses TRBV5-1 and TRBJ2-7, with D perhaps matching TRBD2 (6 bases). Sequenced sample: naive CD4+ T cells from blood. CDR3 sequence (DNA): TGCGCCAGCAGCACGGGACTCCAACCCTTCTACGAGCAGTACTTC. Its translation: CASSTGLQPFYEQYF.